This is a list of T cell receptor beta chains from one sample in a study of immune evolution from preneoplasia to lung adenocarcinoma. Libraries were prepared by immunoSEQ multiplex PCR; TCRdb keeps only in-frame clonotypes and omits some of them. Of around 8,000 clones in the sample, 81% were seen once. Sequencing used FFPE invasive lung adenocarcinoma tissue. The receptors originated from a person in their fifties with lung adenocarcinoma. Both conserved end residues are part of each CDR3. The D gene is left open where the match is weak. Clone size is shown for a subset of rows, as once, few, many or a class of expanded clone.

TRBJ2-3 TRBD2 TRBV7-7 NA TGTGCTAGCAGCTTAGGGGTGGGACTAGCGGGCACAGATACGCAGTATTTT CASSLGVGLAGTDTQYF
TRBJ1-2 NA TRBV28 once TGTGCCAGCAGTTTTGAACTCAAAGGCTACACCTTC CASSFELKGYTF
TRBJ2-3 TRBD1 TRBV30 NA TGTGCCTGGACCCACAGGGGGAACACAGATACGCAGTATTTT CAWTHRGNTDTQYF
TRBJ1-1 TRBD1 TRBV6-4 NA TGTGCCAGCAGTGCCTCGACAGGGGCTTGGGGTGAAGCTTTCTTT CASSASTGAWGEAFF
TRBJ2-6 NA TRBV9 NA TGTGCCTCCTACTCTGGGGCCAACGTCCTGACTTTC CASYSGANVLTF
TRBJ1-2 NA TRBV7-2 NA TGTGCCAGCAGCCCGGACAGCAACTATGGCTACACCTTC CASSPDSNYGYTF
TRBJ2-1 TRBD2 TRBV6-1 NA TGTGCCAGCACCGAAGGGACTAGCGGATACAATGAGCAGTTCTTC CASTEGTSGYNEQFF
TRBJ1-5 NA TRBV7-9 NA TGTGCCAGCAGCCCTACAGGGTACAATCAGCCCCAGCATTTT CASSPTGYNQPQHF
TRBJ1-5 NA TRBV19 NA TGTGCCAGTAGTATAGCAGGGGATAGCAATCAGCCCCAGCATTTT CASSIAGDSNQPQHF
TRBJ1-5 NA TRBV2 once TGTGCCAGCACTCGGCAGGGAAACAATCAGCCCCAGCATTTT CASTRQGNNQPQHF
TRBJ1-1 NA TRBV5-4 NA TGTGCCAGCAGCCCGCAGACAGAAAACACTGAAGCTTTCTTT CASSPQTENTEAFF
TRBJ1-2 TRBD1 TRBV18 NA TGTGCCAGCTCACCACTCACAGGGGGTAGAGGCTACACCTTC CASSPLTGGRGYTF
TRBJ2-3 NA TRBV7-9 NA TGTGCCAGCAGCTCCAGAGACAGGGCGGGGGGCTATAGCACAGATACGCAGTATTTT CASSSRDRAGGYSTDTQYF
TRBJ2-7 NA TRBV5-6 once TGTGCCAGCAGCGCCCGAAGGGGCCGGTACGAGCAGTACTTC CASSARRGRYEQYF
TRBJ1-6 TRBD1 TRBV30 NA TGTGCCTGGAGTGAGGGGACAGGGAATTCACCCCTCCACTTT CAWSEGTGNSPLHF
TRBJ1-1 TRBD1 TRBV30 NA TGTGCCTGGAGTCGGGGACAGAGTTTTATGAACACTGAAGCTTTCTTT CAWSRGQSFMNTEAFF
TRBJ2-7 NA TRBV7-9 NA TGTGCCAGCAGCCGGGCGTTAGACGAGCAGTACTTC CASSRALDEQYF
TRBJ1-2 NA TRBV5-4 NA TGTGCCAGCAGCTTGGTAGGGAGCTATGGCTACACCTTC CASSLVGSYGYTF